What follows are 20 T cell receptor beta chains derived from one specimen sequenced in a study of blood T cell repertoires in COVID-19. Sequenced by immunoSEQ multiplex PCR; TCRdb stores in-frame clones only, minus some. The sample holds about 120,000 clones, about 89% seen once. Sequencing was performed on peripheral blood. Receptors were obtained from a woman between 65 and 79 years old with COVID-19, enrolled during active disease.

The rearrangement uses TRBV11-3 and TRBJ2-2; 7 bases fit TRBD1. The germline CDR1 and CDR2 sequences are SGHNT and YENEEA. This CDR3 region has 13 residues. J was trimmed by 11 bases and V by 1 base; bases with no gene match: 4. The CDR3 nucleotides read TGTGCCAGCAGCTTAGGGACAGGAGTCGAGCTGTTTTTT. It codes for CASSLGTGVELFF.

The V and J genes are TRBV4-1 and TRBJ2-1; 9 bases line up with TRBD1. This CDR3 is 15 amino acids long. V dropped 6 bases and J dropped 0; count of bases not matched to a gene: 3. The germline V gene encodes CDR1 MGHRA and CDR2 YSYEKL. The CDR3 DNA is TGCGCCAGCAGGAAACAGGGGGCCTCCTACAATGAGCAGTTCTTC. Residues: CASRKQGASYNEQFF.

The CDR3 region has the DNA TGTGCCAGCAGCGCTTCCGACAGTTCACCCCTCCACTTT. This translates into CASSASDSSPLHF. V and J are TRBV3-1 (or the pseudogene TRBV3-2) and TRBJ1-6; D perhaps matches TRBD1 (5 bases). This CDR3 has 13 residues. V lost 5 bases to trimming and J lost 9 bases, with 11 bases between them. Germline values: CDR1 LGHDT, CDR2 YNNKEL (reference sequence).

This clone is a singleton in its sample. V and J are TRBV5-1 and TRBJ2-3; D is possibly TRBD2 (6 bases). Germline V gene sequence: CDR1 SGHRS, CDR2 YFSETQ. The CDR3 consists of 15 residues. The germline V and J ends were trimmed by 4 bases and 0 bases, with 12 bases remaining between them. CDR3 amino acids: CASSPSGPSTDTQYF. CDR3 in DNA: TGCGCCAGCAGCCCCAGCGGGCCTAGCACAGATACGCAGTATTTT.

The chain couples TRBV6-5 to TRBJ1-6; D uncertain. The CDR3 sequence is 14 residues long. The germline V and J ends were trimmed by 7 bases and 4 bases, with 11 bases remaining between them. Germline V CDR1 and CDR2: MNHEY, SVGAGI. DNA of the CDR3: TGTGCCAGCAAGGAGCATCGTTATAATTCACCCCTCCACTTT. This translates into CASKEHRYNSPLHF.

The rearrangement joins TRBV5-1 to TRBJ1-6, with 7 bases lining up with TRBD1. This CDR3 is 17 amino acids long. V lost 4 bases, J lost 1 base, and 8 bases stayed unmatched. Germline-derived CDR1 and CDR2 are SGHRS and YFSETQ. The CDR3 region is CASSRGTERSYNSPLHF. The CDR3 DNA is TGCGCCAGCAGCCGGGGGACAGAAAGATCCTATAATTCACCCCTCCACTTT. Supplemented by reference TRBV5-1 and TRBJ1-6, the full variable domain reads KAGVTQTPRYLIKTRGQQVTLSCSPISGHRSVSWYQQTPGQGLQFLFEYFSETQRNKGNFPGRFSGRQFSNSRSEMNVSTLELGDSALYLCASSRGTERSYNSPLHFGNGTRLTVT.

The chain carries TRBV30 and TRBJ1-5; D possibly corresponds to TRBD1 (6 bases). Deletions cut 6 bases from V and 4 bases from J, with 10 bases between. The germline V gene encodes CDR1 GTSNPN and CDR2 SVGIG (reference sequence). The CDR3 length is 12 residues. CDR3 loop: CACTQGNQPQHF. The CDR3 nucleotides read TGTGCCTGTACACAGGGAAATCAGCCCCAGCATTTT.

The genes are TRBV5-1 and TRBJ2-3, with D possibly being TRBD2 (5 bases). The CDR3 runs 15 residues. Trimming took 7 bases from V and 0 from J, leaving 15 bases between them. Germline V gene lookup returns CDR1 SGHRS and CDR2 YFSETQ. CDR3 amino acids: CASATAESSTDTQYF. As DNA, the CDR3 is TGCGCCAGCGCTACAGCGGAATCTAGCACAGATACGCAGTATTTT. The full variable domain, its missing parts supplied by reference TRBV5-1 and TRBJ2-3, is KAGVTQTPRYLIKTRGQQVTLSCSPISGHRSVSWYQQTPGQGLQFLFEYFSETQRNKGNFPGRFSGRQFSNSRSEMNVSTLELGDSALYLCASATAESSTDTQYFGPGTRLTVL.

A remark on this clone: A read error may produce the germline difference seen at one junction end. This chain joins TRBV3-1 (or the pseudogene TRBV3-2) and TRBJ1-1, with D uncertain. The CDR3 contains 12 residues. Germline values: CDR1 LGHDT, CDR2 YNNKEL (reference sequence). This CDR3 is CASNQRMGVAFF. The CDR3 coding sequence is TGTGCCAGCAACCAACGGATGGGCGTAGCTTTCTTT.

This rearrangement joins TRBV6-5 to TRBJ2-7, with a weak D call TRBD2 (6 bases). The length of the CDR3 is 13 residues. From germline, CDR1 is MNHEY and CDR2 SVGAGI. The V end was cut by 6 bases, the J end by 1 base, with 10 bases between. This CDR3 reads CASRTGGSYEQYF. In DNA, the CDR3 is TGTGCCAGCAGAACCGGGGGTTCCTACGAGCAGTACTTC.

The count of this clone is one. The J gene is TRBJ1-2, the V gene TRBV30; TRBD1 matches at 12 bases. The CDR3 loop spans 16 amino acids. Trimming at V came to 2 bases and at J to 6 bases, leaving 10 bases not matched to a gene. Germline-derived CDR1 and CDR2 are GTSNPN and SVGIG (reference sequence). Here the CDR3 DNA reads TGTGCCTGGAGTCGCAAACCGGGACAGGGGGCGGATGGCTACACCTTC. It is translated as CAWSRKPGQGADGYTF.

The gene calls are TRBV4-2 and TRBJ1-5, with D unclear. The CDR3 extends over 13 amino acids. The germline V gene has CDR1 LGHNA and CDR2 YNFKEQ. Trimming cost V 0 bases and J 8 bases, with 8 bases left between them. CDR3 sequence: CASSQEAGKPQHF. The CDR3 DNA reads TGTGCCAGCAGCCAAGAGGCGGGGAAGCCCCAGCATTTT.

There are a few counts of this clone. The chain links TRBV2 to TRBJ2-2; the match to TRBD2 covers 13 bases. This CDR3 region has 18 residues. V trimming: 6 bases; J trimming: 6 bases; junction bases outside the gene matches: 13. Germline CDR1 reads SNHLY; CDR2 reads FYNNEI. The CDR3 here is CASRRGTSGAAVSGELFF. Here the CDR3 DNA reads TGTGCCAGCAGGAGGGGGACTAGCGGGGCCGCTGTGTCCGGGGAGCTGTTTTTT.

The genes are TRBV7-2 and TRBJ2-2, with TRBD2 matching 12 bases. The V gene end was trimmed by 5 bases and the J gene end by 8 bases; junction bases not matched to a gene: 15. The CDR3 totals 18 residues. Looked up from germline, CDR1 is SGHTA and CDR2 is FQGNSA. CDR3 nucleotide sequence: TGTGCCAGCAGCCCCCTGGAATCTAGCGGGGGGGCTGCAGGGGAGCTGTTTTTT. Protein product: CASSPLESSGGAAGELFF.

The chain has TRBV7-2 and TRBJ1-2; D is possibly TRBD1 (6 bases). V lost 4 bases, J lost 7 bases, and 13 bases lay in between. The germline CDR1 and CDR2 sequences are SGHTA and FQGNSA. This CDR3 spans 13 amino acids. CDR3 DNA: TGTGCCAGCAGCTATCAACAGGGAACTGGCTACACCTTC. Translation gives CASSYQQGTGYTF.

This rearrangement joins TRBV6-1 to TRBJ1-1; D is unclear. The CDR3 sequence is 14 residues long. Germline CDR1 and CDR2: MNHNS and SASEGT. V was pared by 3 bases and J by 0 bases, with 8 bases between. The DNA of the CDR3 is TGTGCCAGCAGTGAGACAATTATGAACACTGAAGCTTTCTTT. Protein: CASSETIMNTEAFF.

V usage is TRBV5-6 and J usage is TRBJ2-3; TRBD1 might be the D (5 bases). V was shortened by 5 bases and J by 4 bases, with 20 bases between the two germline ends. The CDR3 loop spans 16 amino acids. Germline CDR1 and CDR2: SGHDT and YYEEEE. The CDR3 sequence is CASRQDLGSGADTQYF. In DNA, the CDR3 is TGTGCCAGCAGACAGGATTTGGGTTCTGGGGCAGATACGCAGTATTTT. The entire variable domain, with the rest obtained from reference TRBV5-6 and TRBJ2-3, is as follows: DAGVTQSPTHLIKTRGQQVTLRCSPKSGHDTVSWYQQALGQGPQFIFQYYEEEERQRGNFPDRFSGHQFPNYSSELNVNALLLGDSALYLCASRQDLGSGADTQYFGPGTRLTVL.

With regard to this clone: Distinct nucleotide sequences in the sample also encode this CDR3. The chain couples TRBV2 to TRBJ2-3; 8 nucleotides match TRBD2. Germline assignment: CDR1 SNHLY and CDR2 FYNNEI. This CDR3 is built from 15 residues. Losses at the gene ends were 3 bases for V and 0 bases for J; bases not matched to a gene: 2. The CDR3 sequence: CASSDGGGSTDTQYF. DNA of the CDR3: TGTGCCAGCAGTGACGGCGGGGGGAGCACAGATACGCAGTATTTT.

V usage is TRBV11-2 and J usage is TRBJ2-1; TRBD1 agrees at 9 bases. The CDR3 is 16 amino acids. V dropped 4 bases and J dropped 0; count of bases not matched to a gene: 4. Germline CDR1 is SGHAT and CDR2 is FQNNGV. Written as DNA, the CDR3 is TGTGCCAGCAGCTCCCCGACAGGGGGCTCCTACAATGAGCAGTTCTTC. Translated: CASSSPTGGSYNEQFF.

The chain carries TRBV15 and TRBJ2-3; 8 positions match TRBD2. Germline V lookup: CDR1 LNHNV, CDR2 YYDKDF (reference sequence). CDR3 length equals 17 residues. V shed 0 bases, J shed 2 bases, and the junction held 7 bases outside the gene matches. In nucleotides, the CDR3 is TGTGCCACCAGCAGAGATTTCCAGCGGGGGTACACAGATACGCAGTATTTT. Amino acid sequence: CATSRDFQRGYTDTQYF.